One T cell receptor beta chain is described in this entry. These data come from a study of blood T cell repertoires in COVID-19. The overall study: PBMCs, B-cell-depleted T cells, or T cells provided the cDNA or gDNA that made up the material.

The participants were between about 18 and 95 years old and came from roughly 25 US areas. Participants had their cohort set by participant-reported clinical history. The CDR3 is made up of 16 amino acids. The ends lost 5 bases at V and 1 base at J; junction bases unmatched: 9. Looked up from germline, CDR1 is SGHAT and CDR2 is FQNNGV. In the study's own analysis: Amplification from reference gene primers served as the basis for estimated nucleated cell counts. Clones were sequenced by immunoSEQ multiplex PCR, and TCRdb holds only the in-frame ones, with some missing. Clone size and the V and J calls come from that table; the DNA yielded D and trimming. The top ten clones hold 0.97% of a sample with 350,000 to 400,000 clones, 70% to 90% of them seen once.

The receptor's source is a woman aged 25-40 years with acute COVID-19. The J gene is TRBJ2-3, the V gene TRBV11-2; the match to TRBD1 covers 7 bases. The sequencing input was PBMCs or T cells enriched from blood (not recorded which). CDR3 amino acids: CASSPRGSQGTDTQYF. DNA for the CDR3: TGTGCCAGCAGCCCCAGGGGGAGTCAGGGCACAGATACGCAGTATTTT. Full variable domain (remainder filled in from reference TRBV11-2 and TRBJ2-3): EAGVAQSPRYKIIEKRQSVAFWCNPISGHATLYWYQQILGQGPKLLIQFQNNGVVDDSQLPKDRFSAERLKGVDSTLKIQPAKLEDSAVYLCASSPRGSQGTDTQYFGPGTRLTVL.